This T cell receptor beta chain was identified during a study of T cell responses to AZD1222 COVID-19 vaccine. Study-wide points: Seropositive AZD1222 recipients at baseline numbered only five to seven. Samples come after the peak T cell response, not at day 14.

Notes on this clone: What it recognizes is unknown.

Using immunoSEQ multiplex PCR, the repertoire was profiled, and TCRdb retains in-frame clones only, with some absent. This sample has approximately 140,000 clones, with around 90% found just once. The J segment lost 1 base and the V segment lost 1 base, leaving 3 bases of the junction unmatched. This CDR3 has 16 residues. In germline, CDR1 is SGHNT, CDR2 YYREEE (reference sequence). The clonotype originates from an adult who received the MenACWY meningococcal vaccine as a control. Sample: peripheral blood, taken 28 days after the second dose of the MenACWY control vaccine. The rearrangement joins TRBV5-4 to TRBJ2-3, with 10 bases identical to TRBD2. CDR3 DNA: TGTGCCAGCAGCTTGTGGCTAGCGGGAGGCACAGATACGCAGTATTTT. Residues: CASSLWLAGGTDTQYF.